This TCR beta chain is drawn from a study of radiation and T cells in renal cell carcinoma. Assay: immunoSEQ multiplex PCR; the TCRdb copy retains only in-frame clones and omits some. This sample has some 30,000 clones; 81% occur once, and the top ten carry 30% to 35%. Trimming at V came to 1 base and at J to 9 bases, leaving 4 bases not matched to a gene. Germline CDR1 is SGDLS and CDR2 is YYNGEE. The CDR3 loop spans 13 amino acids. Documented time point: blood 4 weeks post-SBRT, at nephrectomy. The treatment here: 15 Gy SBRT to primary tumor, nephrectomy 4 weeks later. The sequencing used blood, collected from a patient whose treatment included radiotherapy and nephrectomy. The chain links TRBV9 to TRBJ2-1; 7 bases are a match to TRBD1. This receptor was obtained from a man aged 60 to 69 with renal cell carcinoma. The CDR3 reads CASSVQGGGEQFF. The CDR3 nucleotides read TGTGCCAGCAGCGTACAAGGGGGCGGTGAGCAGTTCTTC.